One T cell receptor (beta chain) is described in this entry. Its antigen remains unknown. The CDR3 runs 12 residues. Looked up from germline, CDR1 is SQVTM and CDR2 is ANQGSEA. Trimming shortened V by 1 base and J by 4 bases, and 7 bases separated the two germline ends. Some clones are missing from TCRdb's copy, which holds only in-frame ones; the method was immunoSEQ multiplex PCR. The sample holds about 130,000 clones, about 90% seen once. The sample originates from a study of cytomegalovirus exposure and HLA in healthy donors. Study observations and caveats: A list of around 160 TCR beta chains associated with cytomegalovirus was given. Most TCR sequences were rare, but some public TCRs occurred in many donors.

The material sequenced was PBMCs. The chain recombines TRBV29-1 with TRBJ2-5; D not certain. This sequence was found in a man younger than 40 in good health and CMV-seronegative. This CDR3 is CSVEAPVETQYF. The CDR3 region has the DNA TGCAGCGTTGAAGCGCCGGTAGAGACCCAGTACTTC.